Following are 27 T cell receptor beta chains from one sample sequenced in a study of blood T cell repertoires in COVID-19 (dated by TCRdb to the early 2020s). Library prep was done by the immunoSEQ multiplex PCR assay. This is the immuneACCESS table as TCRdb keeps it, with only in-frame sequences that have V and J called. A part of the clones is gone; compared with another copy, unresolved V genes explain less than half, and the rest is unexplained. This sample has around 140,000 clones in its table, and 80% of those were observed once. 3.5% of the sample goes to the ten largest clones. Sequenced material: peripheral blood. The origin of the receptors is a man between 65 and 85 years old who had recovered from COVID-19.

The V and J genes are TRBV7-9 and TRBJ2-7; TRBD2 matches at 10 bases. In germline, CDR1 is SEHNR, CDR2 FQNEAQ (reference sequence). Unmatched junction bases numbered 3, after V lost 4 bases and J lost 0 bases. CDR3 length equals 15 residues. The CDR3 region is CASSSTSGDSYEQYF. The DNA of the CDR3 is TGTGCCAGCAGCTCAACTAGCGGGGACTCCTACGAGCAGTACTTC.

This rearrangement joins TRBV21-1 to TRBJ2-7; TRBD1, the table's D call, lacks a check against the DNA. TRBV21-1 is labeled a pseudogene. CDR3 length: 14 amino acids. The CDR3 bases are TGTGCCAGCAGCCAGGGGCAGGGCGACGGCGAGCAGTACTTC. This encodes CASSQGQGDGEQYF.

This chain joins TRBV19 and TRBJ2-1; 7 nucleotides match TRBD2. With 10 bases clipped from V and 3 bases from J, the junction kept 9 bases outside the gene matches. This CDR3 is built from 14 residues. Germline loops: CDR1 LNHDA, CDR2 SQIVND (reference sequence). The CDR3 region has the DNA TGTGCCACCCGGAGGGCTAGCGGCTACAATGAGCAGTTCTTC. This translates into CATRRASGYNEQFF. Together with reference TRBV19 and TRBJ2-1, the CDR3 gives the full variable domain: DGGITQSPKYLFRKEGQNVTLSCEQNLNHDAMYWYRQDPGQGLRLIYYSQIVNDFQKGDIAEGYSVSREKKESFPLTVTSAQKNPTAFYLCATRRASGYNEQFFGPGTRLTVL.

The V and J genes are TRBV19 and TRBJ2-2, with 9 bases identical to TRBD1. The germline CDR1 and CDR2 sequences are LNHDA and SQIVND (reference sequence). The CDR3 runs to 15 residues. With 5 bases clipped from V and 4 bases from J, the junction kept 5 bases outside the gene matches. CDR3 nucleotides: TGTGCCAGTAGTGCCTGGACAGGGGCCACCGGGGAGCTGTTTTTT. Its translation is CASSAWTGATGELFF.

This clone was detected only a few times. The chain uses TRBV10-3 and TRBJ1-2; D is perhaps TRBD1 (6 bases). V dropped 6 bases and J dropped 5 bases, with 19 bases sitting between them. The CDR3 runs 15 residues. Germline V lookup: CDR1 ENHRY, CDR2 SYGVKD. CDR3 DNA: TGTGCCATCAGAACCCACGAGAACAGGGTTTATGGCTACACCTTC. It yields the protein CAIRTHENRVYGYTF.

The chain has TRBV28 and TRBJ2-7; 7 bases agree with TRBD2. With V trimmed by 3 bases and J by 6 bases, 8 bases remained unmatched. The CDR3 consists of 14 residues. CDR1 MDHEN and CDR2 SYDVKM come from the germline V gene. CDR3 region: CASSFTGTGGEQYF. The CDR3 bases are TGTGCCAGCAGTTTTACCGGGACGGGGGGCGAGCAGTACTTC. The entire variable domain, with the rest obtained from reference TRBV28 and TRBJ2-7, is as follows: DVKVTQSSRYLVKRTGEKVFLECVQDMDHENMFWYRQDPGLGLRLIYFSYDVKMKEKGDIPEGYSVSREKKERFSLILESASTNQTSMYLCASSFTGTGGEQYFGPGTRLTVT.

V usage is TRBV5-1 and J usage is TRBJ2-7; TRBD1 is a possible D gene (6 bases). CDR1 and CDR2 from the germline V gene are SGHRS and YFSETQ. The CDR3 contains 16 residues. The ends were cut back, 0 bases at V and 0 bases at J, with 13 bases in the middle. The CDR3 nucleotides read TGCGCCAGCAGCTTGGTCGGACAGCCTTCCTCCTACGAGCAGTACTTC. The encoded protein is CASSLVGQPSSYEQYF. Complete variable domain (other parts from reference TRBV5-1 and TRBJ2-7): KAGVTQTPRYLIKTRGQQVTLSCSPISGHRSVSWYQQTPGQGLQFLFEYFSETQRNKGNFPGRFSGRQFSNSRSEMNVSTLELGDSALYLCASSLVGQPSSYEQYFGPGTRLTVT.

This chain connects TRBV9 to TRBJ2-2; 8 nucleotides match TRBD1. Looked up from germline, CDR1 is SGDLS and CDR2 is YYNGEE. V dropped 3 bases and J dropped 5; count of bases not matched to a gene: 6. This CDR3 is 15 amino acids long. The CDR3 nucleotides read TGTGCCAGCAGCGCCGGGACAGGAGAGACCGGGGAGCTGTTTTTT. Translated, it gives CASSAGTGETGELFF.

The chain uses TRBV4-1 and TRBJ2-6, with D possibly TRBD1 on 5 matching bases. CDR3 size: 16 residues. Trimming took 2 bases from V and 0 from J, leaving 8 bases between them. From germline, CDR1 is MGHRA and CDR2 YSYEKL. The CDR3: CASSQSQGSGANVLTF. The CDR3 bases are TGCGCCAGCAGCCAATCCCAGGGCTCTGGGGCCAACGTCCTGACTTTC.

This clone was observed a handful of times. The chain's CDR3 is CAWSVMRGTEAFF. As DNA, the CDR3 is TGTGCCTGGAGTGTAATGCGCGGGACTGAAGCTTTCTTT. The chain couples TRBV30 to TRBJ1-1, with D unresolved. Trimming pared 0 bases from V and 5 bases from J, leaving 10 bases between. The CDR3 loop spans 13 amino acids. The germline V gene has CDR1 GTSNPN and CDR2 SVGIG (reference sequence).

The chain combines TRBV19 with TRBJ2-4; weak D call: TRBD2 (6 bases). Germline lookup yields CDR1 LNHDA and CDR2 SQIVND (reference sequence). The CDR3 contains 15 residues. Trimming removed 3 bases from V and 0 bases from J, with 9 bases in between. The CDR3 coding sequence is TGTGCCAGTAGTATGGGGGGACTAGCCAAAAACATTCAGTACTTC. Amino acid sequence: CASSMGGLAKNIQYF.

The rearrangement links TRBV6-5 to TRBJ2-3, with a possible D match to TRBD2 (6 bases). Germline V CDR1 and CDR2: MNHEY, SVGAGI. This CDR3 has 12 residues. Trimming pared 7 bases from V and 6 bases from J, leaving 11 bases between. As DNA, the CDR3 is TGTGCCAGCACCGGGGACTTGGATACGCAGTATTTT. This sequence encodes CASTGDLDTQYF.

The chain joins TRBV15 to TRBJ1-1; maybe TRBD1 (5 bases). This CDR3 comprises 15 residues. V was pared by 0 bases and J by 2 bases, with 10 bases between. Germline V gives CDR1 LNHNV, CDR2 YYDKDF (reference sequence). CDR3 sequence (DNA): TGTGCCACCAGCAGAGAGGGGGGGATAAACACTGAAGCTTTCTTT. It codes for CATSREGGINTEAFF.

This clone was found a few times. J is TRBJ1-2 and V is TRBV29-1, with D possibly being TRBD1 (5 bases). V lost 6 bases and J lost 8, with 16 bases in between. The germline V gene has CDR1 SQVTM and CDR2 ANQGSEA. The CDR3 extends over 12 amino acids. CDR3 amino acids: CSVGGEGPGYTF. CDR3 DNA: TGCAGCGTGGGGGGTGAGGGCCCGGGCTACACCTTC.

The chain has TRBV7-9 and TRBJ2-2; 7 bases fit TRBD1. CDR1 SEHNR and CDR2 FQNEAQ come from the germline V gene (reference sequence). Germline trimming cut 5 bases from V and 4 bases from J; bases unmatched to any gene: 10. This CDR3 has 16 residues. DNA of the CDR3: TGTGCCAGCAGCGCAGACAGGGCGTCGGGCACCGGGGAGCTGTTTTTT. This gives the protein CASSADRASGTGELFF.

This clone was observed a single time. This chain connects TRBV6-2 or TRBV6-3 to TRBJ2-1; TRBD2 matches 12 bases. Germline V gene lookup returns CDR1 MNHEY and CDR2 SVGEGT. Unmatched junction bases numbered 9, after V lost 5 bases and J lost 7 bases. The CDR3 is 16 residues long. The CDR3 reads CASSVLAGGPRNEQFF. CDR3 coding DNA: TGTGCCAGCAGTGTTCTAGCGGGAGGGCCGAGGAATGAGCAGTTCTTC.

The gene calls are TRBV6-2 or TRBV6-3 and TRBJ2-1, with 8 bases matching TRBD2. The CDR3 is 15 amino acids. The germline gives CDR1 MNHEY, CDR2 SVGEGT. The ends lost 0 bases at V and 9 bases at J; junction bases unmatched: 7. CDR3 amino acids: CASSYSISGVGEQFF. The CDR3 DNA follows: TGTGCCAGCAGTTACTCGATTAGCGGGGTGGGTGAGCAGTTCTTC.

V usage is TRBV5-1 and J usage is TRBJ1-1; 12 bases agree with TRBD1. This CDR3 is built from 16 residues. Germline V gene data show CDR1 as SGHRS and CDR2 as YFSETQ. The V gene end was trimmed by 4 bases and the J gene end by 4 bases; junction bases not matched to a gene: 8. The CDR3 loop reads CASSRGQGAGGTEAFF. The CDR3 DNA reads TGCGCCAGCAGCAGGGGACAGGGGGCGGGTGGCACTGAAGCTTTCTTT.

This clone was counted between two and nine times. This chain uses TRBV18 with TRBJ2-2; D not certain. Germline CDR1 is KGHSH and CDR2 is LQKENI. The ends were cut back, 3 bases at V and 6 bases at J, with 8 bases in the middle. There are 13 residues in the CDR3. The chain's CDR3 is CASSPYVSGELFF. The CDR3 DNA is TGTGCCAGCTCACCCTATGTTTCCGGGGAGCTGTTTTTT.

The genes are TRBV9 and TRBJ1-3, with D unclear. The CDR3 has 12 residues. Germline V lookup: CDR1 SGDLS, CDR2 YYNGEE. V was clipped by 3 bases and J by 3 bases, with 4 bases between them. As DNA, the CDR3 is TGTGCCAGCAGCGCTCTTGGAAACACCATATATTTT. Its protein is CASSALGNTIYF.

The gene calls are TRBV5-1 and TRBJ2-2; maybe TRBD2 (5 bases). The CDR3 covers 14 residues. V dropped 4 bases and J dropped 4 bases, with 11 bases sitting between them. From germline, CDR1 is SGHRS and CDR2 YFSETQ. The CDR3 region has the DNA TGCGCCAGCAGCCGGGAATCCCCCACCGGGGAGCTGTTTTTT. Its translation: CASSRESPTGELFF. Combining the CDR3 with reference TRBV5-1 and TRBJ2-2 gives the whole variable domain KAGVTQTPRYLIKTRGQQVTLSCSPISGHRSVSWYQQTPGQGLQFLFEYFSETQRNKGNFPGRFSGRQFSNSRSEMNVSTLELGDSALYLCASSRESPTGELFFGEGSRLTVL.

The V call is TRBV27, the J call TRBJ2-2, with D perhaps matching TRBD2 (5 bases). Germline V gives CDR1 MNHEY, CDR2 SMNVEV (reference sequence). This CDR3 has 12 residues. V lost 9 bases and J lost 7, with 12 bases in between. In DNA form, the CDR3 reads TGTGCCAGTTCCTGGGCGGGCGGGGAGCTGTTTTTT. It yields the protein CASSWAGGELFF.

Many counts were recorded for this clone. Other DNA variants within this sample encode the same CDR3. This chain connects TRBV29-1 to TRBJ2-7; TRBD1 is a possible D gene (5 bases). CDR1 is SQVTM, CDR2 ANQGSEA, per germline. This CDR3 is built from 13 residues. V was trimmed by 1 base and J by 2 bases, leaving 9 bases between them. Here the CDR3 DNA reads TGCAGCGTTGAAGGCACAGGTACCTACGAGCAGTACTTC. The encoded protein is CSVEGTGTYEQYF.

J is TRBJ2-7 and V is TRBV4-1; 8 bases line up with TRBD2. Germline CDR1 reads MGHRA; CDR2 reads YSYEKL. Trimming at V came to 1 base and at J to 3 bases, leaving 5 bases not matched to a gene. The CDR3 spans 15 residues. This chain's CDR3 is CASSQGTSRNYEQYF. In DNA form, the CDR3 reads TGCGCCAGCAGCCAAGGGACTAGCAGAAACTACGAGCAGTACTTC.

About this clone itself: Since no conserved phenylalanine or tryptophan closes the CDR3, a read error is the likely cause. The DNA is left out, because the CDR3 cannot be placed on it with certainty; the CDR3 is given as TCRdb lists it. V and J are TRBV6-4 and TRBJ1-4; the table calls TRBD1, which could not be checked here. Counting both end residues, the CDR3 totals 9 amino acids. From germline, CDR1 is MRHNA and CDR2 SNTAGT. CDR3 protein: CASSAGQVL.

This chain joins TRBV6-5 and TRBJ1-1, with a weak D call TRBD1 (5 bases). Germline CDR1 is MNHEY and CDR2 is SVGAGI. The CDR3 has 16 amino acids. Trimming cost V 4 bases and J 7 bases, with 22 bases left between them. The DNA for the CDR3 is TGTGCCAGCAGTTCACTGGGGGGGTACCTATCCGATGAAGCTTTCTTT. Amino acids: CASSSLGGYLSDEAFF.

The rearrangement uses TRBV5-1 and TRBJ2-2; 13 nucleotides align to TRBD2. This CDR3 spans 16 amino acids. Trimming took 4 bases from V and 7 from J; bases not matched to a gene: 7. Germline CDR1 and CDR2: SGHRS and YFSETQ. The CDR3: CASSPTSGRAFGELFF. The DNA for the CDR3 is TGCGCCAGCAGCCCCACTAGCGGGAGGGCCTTCGGGGAGCTGTTTTTT.